Sequencing of this T cell receptor (beta chain) was carried out in a study of T cells after yellow fever vaccination. Overall study context: SMART-Seq v4 Ultra Low Input handled preparation of low-cell-number fractions. Study-wide points: Clonotypes found in both CD4 and CD8 compartments made up a small share.

Trimming shortened V by 4 bases and J by 3 bases, and 16 bases separated the two germline ends. The CDR3 runs 15 residues. Germline V gene lookup returns CDR1 SQVTM and CDR2 ANQGSEA. For this clonotype: Its matching antigen is unknown.

TCRdb called the 5' RACE reads again in MiXCR, with one record for every CDR3 protein. This table has about 550,000 distinct CDR3 sequences, about a fifth appearing once. This TCR was recovered from a man younger than 40 who received the YFV17D yellow fever vaccine. The input for sequencing was PBMCs, taken 15 days after the yellow fever booster vaccination. This rearrangement joins TRBV29-1 to TRBJ2-1; tentatively, D is TRBD2 (5 bases). CDR3 coding DNA: TGCAGCGTTGTGGGTGCACTAGATTTCTACAATGAGCAGTTCTTC. It codes for CSVVGALDFYNEQFF.